The source of this T cell receptor (beta chain) is a study of T cell responses to AZD1222 COVID-19 vaccine. CDR3 size: 16 residues. The germline CDR1 and CDR2 sequences are MNHNY and SVGAGI (reference sequence). The V gene lost 2 bases and the J gene lost 7 bases, with 17 bases spanning the gap. TCRdb keeps only in-frame clones here, not all; method: immunoSEQ multiplex PCR. The table has fewer than 80,000 clones, approximately 89% seen once. The chain employs TRBV6-6 and TRBJ1-4; maybe TRBD1 (6 bases). Specimen: peripheral blood, collected 28 days after the second dose of the MenACWY control vaccine. This TCR derives from an adult who received the MenACWY meningococcal vaccine as a control. In nucleotides, the CDR3 is TGTGCCAGCAGTTACCGTCGGACGGGACAAATTGAAAAACTGTTTTTT. Its protein product is CASSYRRTGQIEKLFF.